This T cell receptor (beta chain) was found in a study of T cell responses to AZD1222 COVID-19 vaccine (dated by TCRdb to the early 2020s). About the investigation overall: AZD1222 recipients whose second dose came at about 4 weeks and those whose second dose came at about 12 weeks were combined into one group, since spike-specific TCR depth and breadth did not differ between the two schedules. TCR sequencing covered fewer than 250 trial participants: 207 given two doses of AZD1222 and about 26 given two doses of MenACWY control vaccine. Trial participants were enrolled by age into 18-55, 56-69 and 70-plus year subgroups, with around 140, 26 and 57 TCR-sequenced participants respectively. Paper-wide results and their limitations: Participants were mostly white British and included more females than males, and it was suggested by the authors that clonal diversity may have been underestimated. Reportedly, almost half of the unique spike-specific TCRs recognized epitopes lying outside the regions that are mutated in the B.1.351 and B.1.1.7 variants. The vaccine-associated CD4 TCRs covered the entire spike protein, and the dominant responses fell in regions 160-218 and 743-854. A significant rise in spike-specific TCR breadth and depth was observed after two AZD1222 doses relative to day 0 and relative to MenACWY recipients. Because no samples from the day 14 peak response were available, repertoires could be characterized only after the peak T cell response. The 56-69-year group was small, and its depth increase did not reach significance, likely because of low power. Conclusions about previously exposed vaccinees were limited because only a handful of AZD1222 recipients were SARS-CoV-2 seropositive at baseline.

This clone was seen a handful of times. What antigen it recognizes has not been identified. Base qualities are not recorded, but no much larger clone differs from it by a single base. Spanning cysteine to phenylalanine, the CDR3 consists of 15 amino acids. Kept here is only the CDR3 DNA, which spans 45 bases and is read in frame from base 1. For this chain, trimming is 3 bases at the V end and 2 bases at the J end, and the number of junction bases without a gene match is 4. CDR1 and CDR2 are read off the germline V gene as SGHRS and YFSETQ. In the paper's terms, the time point label means: baseline before first vaccination. Vaccinee samples were obtained from the UK trials COV001 and COV002, which included a single-blind randomized controlled phase 2/3 trial of AZD1222 (ChAdOx1 nCoV-19) in healthy adults. For TCRbeta chain sequencing, PBMC samples from trial participants were taken at day 0 and at day 28 after the second dose.

The CDR3 regions of human TCRbeta chains were analyzed by immunosequencing. Processing in the source paper ran as follows. Repertoire TCRs were matched against a reference library of SARS-CoV-2-specific TCRs generated with the MIRA antigen-specificity platform. Breadth was defined as the fraction of unique TCRs that were SARS-CoV-2-associated, and depth was defined as the fraction of total T cells that were SARS-CoV-2-associated. Using the MIRA data, each spike-specific TCR was mapped to the spike region that the TCR reacts to and placed in a CD4 or CD8 class. Log10-transformed breadth and depth values were compared by one-way ANOVA with Sidak's multiple comparisons tests. This is the immuneACCESS table as TCRdb keeps it, with only in-frame sequences that have V and J called. A part of the clones is gone; compared with another copy, unresolved V genes explain less than half, and the rest is unexplained. V, J and clone size are those of that table, while D and trimming were read from the DNA. Across this sample there are around 180,000 clones, with about nine tenths seen only once. The ten largest make up around 2.6% of the sample.

The starting material was peripheral blood, obtained on day 0 of AZD1222 vaccination. The source of this sequence is an adult in good health. The chain uses TRBV5-1 and TRBJ2-7; TRBD2 aligns with 11 central bases. The sequence in DNA is TGCGCCAGCAGCTCAACTAGCGGGGGCACCTACGAGCAGTACTTC. This yields the protein CASSSTSGGTYEQYF.